This entry lists 18 T cell receptor beta chains sequenced from one sample in a study of molecular identifiers for immune sequencing clone quantification. MiXCR was run by TCRdb on the PCR reads, yielding one entry per CDR3 protein. The sample consists of about 640,000 distinct CDR3 sequences, just under 20% of them appearing once. Sequencing was carried out using naive CD8+ T cells from blood, with Jurkat cell RNA spiked in. Subset given: FACS-sorted CD8+CD4-CCR7+CD45RA+ naive T cells. These receptors all come from a human donor in good health. Some libraries in this study had Jurkat cell RNA spiked in.

This clonotype was seen ten or more times. This chain links TRBV30 with TRBJ2-5; unclear D gene. This CDR3 spans 13 amino acids. Looked up from germline, CDR1 is GTSNPN and CDR2 is SVGIG (reference sequence). Trimming pared 5 bases from V and 0 bases from J, leaving 10 bases between. The CDR3 loop reads CAWRRTYQETQYF. DNA of the CDR3: TGTGCCTGGCGAAGAACGTACCAAGAGACCCAGTACTTC.

Worth noting for this clonotype: A much more abundant neighbour one base away suggests this may be a read error. The chain combines TRBV6-1 with TRBJ1-1; D possibly corresponds to TRBD1 (5 bases). V was pared by 1 base and J by 6 bases, with 27 bases between. Germline V gene lookup returns CDR1 MNHNS and CDR2 SASEGT. This CDR3 has 19 residues. CDR3 bases: TGTGCCAGCAGTGAAGACCCCAGGGTAGTGTTCGGGGTGGACGCTGAAGCTTTCTTT. This codes for CASSEDPRVVFGVDAEAFF.

This clonotype was recorded many times. The gene calls are TRBV7-9 and TRBJ2-1; D may correspond to TRBD1 or TRBD2 (6 bases each). The germline V gene has CDR1 SEHNR and CDR2 FQNEAQ (reference sequence). This CDR3 comprises 18 residues. Trimming shortened V by 5 bases and J by 2 bases, and 22 bases separated the two germline ends. The CDR3 loop reads CASSPLLWGAKTYNEQFF. The CDR3 region has the DNA TGTGCCAGCAGCCCCCTTTTATGGGGGGCGAAAACCTACAATGAGCAGTTCTTC.

This clonotype showed up many times. CDR3 bases: TGTGCCAGCAGTGAAAAGGACAGGGGTAGAACAGATACGCAGTATTTT. As protein: CASSEKDRGRTDTQYF. The V and J genes are TRBV6-1 and TRBJ2-3, with 9 positions matching TRBD1. V shed 2 bases, J shed 3 bases, and the junction held 6 bases outside the gene matches. The CDR3 loop spans 16 amino acids. The V gene's germline CDR1 is MNHNS and CDR2 SASEGT.

This clonotype was seen at least ten times. The rearrangement links TRBV5-1 to TRBJ2-7, with D tentatively TRBD1 or TRBD2 (5 bases each). This CDR3 is 14 amino acids long. Germline V gene data show CDR1 as SGHRS and CDR2 as YFSETQ. Trimming removed 3 bases from V and 3 bases from J, with 13 bases in between. This CDR3 is CASSSPGTDYEQYF. The CDR3 DNA reads TGCGCCAGCAGCTCTCCCGGGACGGACTACGAGCAGTACTTC.

A remark on this clonotype: A much bigger clone sits one base away, suggesting this may be a read error. The chain couples TRBV29-1 to TRBJ2-3, with D perhaps TRBD2 (7 bases). Per the germline V gene, CDR1 is SQVTM and CDR2 is ANQGSEA. The CDR3 is made up of 13 amino acids. The CDR3 region is CNVGGGEADTQYF. The CDR3 DNA is TGCAACGTTGGCGGGGGCGAGGCAGATACGCAGTATTTT.

The gene calls are TRBV5-8 and TRBJ2-7, with D perhaps TRBD1 or TRBD2 (5 bases each). CDR1 is SGHTS and CDR2 is YDEGEE in the germline V gene. V dropped 5 bases and J dropped 0 bases, with 15 bases sitting between them. This CDR3 has 15 amino acids. In DNA, the CDR3 is TGTGCCAGCAGTAGGGACGCCTACACCTCCTACGAGCAGTACTTC. Protein sequence: CASSRDAYTSYEQYF.

As to this clonotype: This could be a read error, since a much larger clone is one nucleotide away. The chain links TRBV29-1 to TRBJ2-5; the match to TRBD2 covers 11 bases. Germline values: CDR1 SQVTM, CDR2 ANQGSEA. The ends lost 4 bases at V and 4 bases at J; junction bases unmatched: 5. The CDR3 contains 14 residues. The CDR3 loop reads CSVGGLAVGETQYF. DNA for the CDR3: TGCAGCGTTGGGGGACTAGCGGTCGGAGAGACCCAGTACTTC.

This clonotype has more than one count but fewer than ten. The chain joins TRBV7-3 to TRBJ1-1; 7 nucleotides line up with TRBD1. Germline V gene data show CDR1 as SGHTA and CDR2 as FQGTGA. The CDR3 runs to 17 residues. The V gene end was trimmed by 2 bases and the J gene end by 3 bases; junction bases not matched to a gene: 12. CDR3 nucleotides: TGTGCCAGCAGCTTAGTTGCAGGGGGTACTCGGGACACTGAAGCTTTCTTT. This codes for CASSLVAGGTRDTEAFF.

The chain carries TRBV28 and TRBJ1-6; D is unresolved. Germline V gene data show CDR1 as MDHEN and CDR2 as SYDVKM. The CDR3 totals 14 residues. V lost 3 bases and J lost 13, with 16 bases in between. This CDR3 is CASSFVLSLLPLHF. CDR3 coding DNA: TGTGCCAGCAGTTTTGTGCTCTCTTTGCTTCCCCTCCACTTT.

The chain combines TRBV12-3 or TRBV12-4 with TRBJ2-5, with unresolved D. V shed 3 bases and J shed 5 bases, with 7 bases lying between them. The CDR3 contains 12 residues. CDR3 coding DNA: TGTGCCAGCAGTTTTACCTCGGAGACCCAGTACTTC. This codes for CASSFTSETQYF.

This clonotype has only a few counts. The chain links TRBV7-2 to TRBJ2-7; TRBD2 matches 7 bases. Looked up from germline, CDR1 is SGHTA and CDR2 is FQGNSA. The CDR3 contains 15 residues. Trimming took 6 bases from V and 5 from J; bases not matched to a gene: 13. CDR3 coding DNA: TGTGCCAGCAGTGGCAGCCCTAGCGGCAGGCACGAGCAGTACTTC. Residues: CASSGSPSGRHEQYF.

This clonotype was seen a handful of times. This rearrangement joins TRBV5-1 to TRBJ1-1, with D unclear. The CDR3 runs to 14 residues. V dropped 0 bases and J dropped 4 bases, with 10 bases sitting between them. Germline V lookup: CDR1 SGHRS, CDR2 YFSETQ. The DNA of the CDR3 is TGCGCCAGCAGCTTGGACAGTCCGATCACTGAAGCTTTCTTT. Amino acid sequence: CASSLDSPITEAFF.

This clonotype was counted between two and nine times. The chain is built from TRBV4-3 and TRBJ2-2; 7 nucleotides agree with TRBD2. The V gene end was trimmed by 1 base and the J gene end by 5 bases; junction bases not matched to a gene: 4. The CDR3 has 15 residues. Germline loops: CDR1 LGHNA, CDR2 YSLEER. CDR3 sequence reads: CASSQAYSGTGELFF. Here the CDR3 DNA reads TGCGCCAGCAGCCAAGCTTATAGCGGGACCGGGGAGCTGTTTTTT.

Remarks on this clonotype: A much bigger clone sits one base away, suggesting this may be a read error. The chain combines TRBV30 with TRBJ1-4; 9 bases line up with TRBD1. The CDR3 extends over 14 amino acids. Germline lookup yields CDR1 GTSNPN and CDR2 SVGIG (reference sequence). The V segment lost 2 bases and the J segment 6 bases; nucleotides outside the gene matches: 4. The CDR3 loop reads CAWSLTGGYEKLFF. The CDR3, as DNA: TGTGCCTGGAGTCTTACAGGGGGCTATGAAAAACTGTTTTTT.

The rearrangement links TRBV29-1 to TRBJ2-5; 14 bases line up with TRBD2. V lost 6 bases to trimming and J lost 1 base; unmatched junction nucleotides: 7. This CDR3 region has 16 residues. Germline assignment: CDR1 SQVTM and CDR2 ANQGSEA. Here the CDR3 reads CSVGGLAGEIQETQYF. The DNA of the CDR3 is TGCAGCGTGGGGGGACTAGCGGGAGAGATCCAAGAGACCCAGTACTTC.

This rearrangement joins TRBV6-2 or TRBV6-3 to TRBJ2-5, with TRBD2 matching 13 bases. The CDR3 length is 18 residues. CDR1 is MNHEY, CDR2 SVGEGT, per germline. V was clipped by 1 base and J by 5 bases; unmatched bases: 10. The CDR3 spells CASSYLGLAGDPHETQYF. Here the CDR3 DNA reads TGTGCCAGCAGTTACTTAGGACTAGCGGGAGATCCCCACGAGACCCAGTACTTC.

The sample holds many counts of this clonotype. V is TRBV20-1 and J is TRBJ1-3; D call uncertain. Germline CDR1 reads DFQATT; CDR2 reads SNEGSKA (reference sequence). Deletions cut 0 bases from V and 0 bases from J, with 9 bases between. This CDR3 has 15 residues. Here the CDR3 reads CSARDLYGSGNTIYF. The DNA of the CDR3 is TGCAGTGCTAGAGATTTGTACGGCTCTGGAAACACCATATATTTT.